What follows are 12 T cell receptor beta chains derived from one specimen sequenced in a study of Ad26.COV2.S vaccination and SARS-CoV-2 variants. Treatment in this sample: around 19 received Ad26.COV2.S at low or high dose, single or two shots; about 5 received placebo; per-sample allocation not given. The samples date from day 63 after the first vaccine or placebo injection. Sequenced by immunoSEQ multiplex PCR; TCRdb stores in-frame clones only, minus some. This sample has a few hundred thousand clones, with 87% found just once. Sequenced material: peripheral blood, taken in a trial of Ad26.COV2.S vaccine versus placebo. The origin of the receptors is a person aged 18 to 65 who received the Ad26.COV2.S COVID-19 vaccine or a placebo.

The rearrangement joins TRBV30 to TRBJ2-1; 12 positions agree with TRBD1. The junction had 5 bases not matched to a gene; V was cut back by 3 bases and J by 8 bases. The CDR3 is 14 amino acids. Germline V gives CDR1 GTSNPN, CDR2 SVGIG (reference sequence). The CDR3 spells CAWSRDRGLDEQFF. The CDR3 DNA reads TGTGCCTGGAGCCGGGACAGGGGGCTCGATGAGCAGTTCTTC.

This clone was counted a single time. The V and J genes are TRBV30 and TRBJ2-7; 7 bases are a match to TRBD2. Germline V gene data show CDR1 as GTSNPN and CDR2 as SVGIG (reference sequence). CDR3 length: 15 amino acids. Losses at the gene ends were 1 base for V and 3 bases for J; bases not matched to a gene: 9. The CDR3 sequence: CAWSAPQRGLYEQYF. The CDR3 DNA follows: TGTGCCTGGAGTGCTCCCCAGCGGGGACTCTACGAGCAGTACTTC.

V gene TRBV27 combines with J gene TRBJ2-7, with D tentatively TRBD2 (5 bases). This CDR3 has 13 residues. Germline CDR1 reads MNHEY; CDR2 reads SMNVEV (reference sequence). The V and J ends lost 6 bases and 6 bases respectively, with 15 bases between them. CDR3 residues: CASSLGGAIEQYF. The CDR3 region has the DNA TGTGCCAGCAGCCTAGGAGGAGCTATCGAGCAGTACTTC.

This clone has only one observation. This chain joins TRBV27 and TRBJ1-6; D gene uncertain. The ends were cut back, 8 bases at V and 7 bases at J, with 21 bases in the middle. Germline-derived CDR1 and CDR2 are MNHEY and SMNVEV (reference sequence). The CDR3 length is 16 residues. The CDR3 loop reads CASAPRETVPNSPLHF. The CDR3 bases are TGTGCCAGCGCGCCGCGGGAAACAGTTCCAAATTCACCCCTCCACTTT.

This chain joins TRBV29-1 and TRBJ2-7; either TRBD1 or TRBD2 may fit D (5 bases each). Germline V gene data show CDR1 as SQVTM and CDR2 as ANQGSEA. Trimming left V 5 bases short and J 4 bases short, with 18 bases between. This CDR3 is built from 14 residues. The CDR3 loop reads CSVSEGPGRYEQYF. The CDR3 DNA reads TGCAGCGTTTCAGAAGGGCCGGGGCGGTACGAGCAGTACTTC.

The chain employs TRBV5-6 and TRBJ1-2; TRBD1 matches at 7 bases. CDR1 SGHDT and CDR2 YYEEEE come from the germline V gene. The CDR3 extends over 15 amino acids. Trimming removed 2 bases from V and 2 bases from J; junction bases left unmatched: 6. CDR3 DNA: TGTGCCAGCAGCTTCCGGGACAGAGTGAACTATGGCTACACCTTC. This translates into CASSFRDRVNYGYTF.

V usage is TRBV11-1 and J usage is TRBJ2-1, with TRBD2 matching over 7 bases. Unmatched junction bases numbered 4, after V lost 3 bases and J lost 5 bases. Per germline, CDR1 SGHAT and CDR2 FQDESV (reference sequence). The CDR3 runs to 14 residues. The CDR3 sequence is CASSLTRGNNEQFF. The CDR3 bases are TGTGCCAGCAGCTTGACGCGGGGGAACAATGAGCAGTTCTTC.

The chain links TRBV10-3 to TRBJ1-1; D not resolved. The CDR3 runs 13 residues. Germline loops: CDR1 ENHRY, CDR2 SYGVKD. V was cut by 3 bases and J by 2 bases, with 7 bases left in between. The DNA of the CDR3 is TGTGCCATCAGTGATTTAGCTAACACTGAAGCTTTCTTT. Its translation: CAISDLANTEAFF.

J is TRBJ2-2 and V is TRBV7-9, with D tentatively TRBD1 or TRBD2 (5 bases each). The CDR3 runs to 13 residues. Trimming took 11 bases from V and 7 from J, leaving 17 bases between them. The germline V gene encodes CDR1 SEHNR and CDR2 FQNEAQ (reference sequence). The chain's CDR3 is CALAGTDGGELFF. The CDR3 DNA reads TGTGCCCTCGCCGGGACGGATGGCGGGGAGCTGTTTTTT.

This chain joins TRBV23-1 and TRBJ2-3; D is unclear. TRBV23-1 is marked as an open reading frame, function uncertain. V shed 0 bases and J shed 6 bases, with 13 bases lying between them. The CDR3 sequence is 15 residues long. CDR3 nucleotide sequence: TGCGCCAGCAGTCAATCGAGGAGCGACACGGATACGCAGTATTTT. It is translated as CASSQSRSDTDTQYF.

The V and J genes are TRBV7-2 and TRBJ2-3, with D possibly being TRBD2 (5 bases). V was clipped by 2 bases and J by 0 bases, with 9 bases between them. The germline gives CDR1 SGHTA, CDR2 FQGNSA. The CDR3 has 15 amino acids. CDR3 coding DNA: TGTGCCAGCAGCTTAACCGGACTTAGCACAGATACGCAGTATTTT. Amino acids: CASSLTGLSTDTQYF.

The CDR3 protein is CASSPKLYEQYF. For the CDR3, the DNA is TGTGCCAGCAGCCCAAAATTATACGAGCAGTACTTC. The gene calls are TRBV7-2 and TRBJ2-7, with unresolved D. V lost 5 bases, J lost 4 bases, and 9 bases lay in between. Per germline, CDR1 SGHTA and CDR2 FQGNSA. CDR3 length: 12 residues.